This TCR beta chain was captured by sequencing in a study of shared T cell receptors in the human thymus. Only in-frame clones appear in the TCRdb table, and some are missing; sequencing was by immunoSEQ multiplex PCR. The sample includes 600,000 to 900,000 clones, 75% to 90% seen only once; the top ten take under 0.012%. Separately, the same data were catalogued under a study of human thymus T cells. That study reports: Obtained as resections during corrective heart surgery, the thymus tissue was then studied. Blood and thymic repertoires both appeared biased in V and J gene usage. Highly overlapping thymic repertoires among unrelated individuals were reported in related research.

Sequenced: thymocytes. This sequence was found in a girl under two years old with a congenital heart defect.

The CDR3 bases are TGCGCCAGCAGCTTGGACAGGGGGACCACTGAAGCTTTCTTT. This codes for CASSLDRGTTEAFF. This chain uses TRBV5-1 with TRBJ1-1; TRBD1 aligns across 8 bases. CDR1 and CDR2 (germline): SGHRS, YFSETQ. With 0 bases clipped from V and 4 bases from J, the junction kept 2 bases outside the gene matches. This CDR3 is built from 14 residues.